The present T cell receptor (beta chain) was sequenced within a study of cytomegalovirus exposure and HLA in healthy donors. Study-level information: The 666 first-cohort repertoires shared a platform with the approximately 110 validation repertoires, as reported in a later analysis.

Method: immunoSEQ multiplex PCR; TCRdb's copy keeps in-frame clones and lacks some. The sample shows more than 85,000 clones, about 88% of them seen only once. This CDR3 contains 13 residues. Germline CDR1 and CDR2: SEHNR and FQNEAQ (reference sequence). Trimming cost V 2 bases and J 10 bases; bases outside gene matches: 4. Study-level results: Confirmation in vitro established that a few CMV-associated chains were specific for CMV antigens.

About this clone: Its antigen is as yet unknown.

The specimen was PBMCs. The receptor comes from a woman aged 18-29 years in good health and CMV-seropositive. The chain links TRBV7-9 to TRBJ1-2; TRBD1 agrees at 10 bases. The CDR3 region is CASSLRDRGAYTF. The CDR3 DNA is TGTGCCAGCAGCTTACGGGACAGGGGAGCCTACACCTTC.